Included here is one TCR beta chain sequence, with context. This CDR3 is built from 16 residues. V lost 3 bases, J lost 4 bases, and 5 bases stayed unmatched. CDR1 and CDR2 (germline): SNHLY, FYNNEI. This entry is derived from a study of molecular identifiers for immune sequencing clone quantification. A single record per CDR3 protein comes from TCRdb applying MiXCR to the PCR reads. The data show 460,000 or so distinct CDR3 sequences, 20% to 25% seen once. This receptor was obtained from a human donor in good health. Some libraries in this study had Jurkat cell RNA spiked in. This chain uses TRBV2 with TRBJ2-7; 14 bases line up with TRBD2. Sequencing was performed on naive CD8+ T cells from blood, with Jurkat cell RNA spiked in. Subset indicated: FACS-sorted CD8+CD4-CCR7+CD45RA+ naive T cells. The CDR3 DNA follows: TGTGCCAGCAGTGAGGGACTAGCGGGAGCCCCTTACGAGCAGTACTTC. Its translation is CASSEGLAGAPYEQYF.